One sample yielded the 23 T cell receptor beta chains listed below, sequenced in a study of T cell changes during pregnancy in multiple sclerosis. Using immunoSEQ multiplex PCR, the repertoire was profiled, and TCRdb retains in-frame clones only, with some absent. The table has roughly 40,000 clones, around nine tenths seen once; the top ten hold about 0.73%. The input for sequencing was CD4+ T cells from peripheral blood mononuclear cells, taken in the first trimester of pregnancy. All receptors derive from a female donor with multiple sclerosis, enrolled in a pregnancy study.

This clone was found once. This chain links TRBV19 with TRBJ1-5, with 8 bases aligning to TRBD1. Germline trimming cut 7 bases from V and 0 bases from J; bases unmatched to any gene: 8. The CDR3 has 16 amino acids. Germline CDR1 reads LNHDA; CDR2 reads SQIVND (reference sequence). The CDR3 nucleotides are TGTGCCAGTATCCCAGGGACAGGTCATAGCAATCAGCCCCAGCATTTT. It yields the protein CASIPGTGHSNQPQHF.

This clone was recorded only once. This chain joins TRBV7-2 and TRBJ2-1; TRBD2 matches at 7 bases. V was clipped by 6 bases and J by 0 bases; unmatched bases: 8. The CDR3 covers 16 residues. Germline V lookup: CDR1 SGHTA, CDR2 FQGNSA. CDR3 region: CASRRTSSSSYNEQFF. The CDR3 DNA reads as TGTGCCAGCAGAAGGACTAGTTCCAGCTCCTACAATGAGCAGTTCTTC.

This chain links TRBV27 with TRBJ1-2, with 7 bases fitting TRBD1. Germline CDR1 and CDR2: MNHEY and SMNVEV (reference sequence). The V gene end was trimmed by 8 bases and the J gene end by 4 bases; junction bases not matched to a gene: 13. This CDR3 has 15 amino acids. Written as DNA, the CDR3 is TGTGCCAGCCCCCCCAAGACAGGGCCGTCCTATGGCTACACCTTC. This codes for CASPPKTGPSYGYTF.

The chain has TRBV7-8 and TRBJ2-3; D might be TRBD1 (5 bases). The CDR3 is 14 amino acids. V lost 1 base and J 3 bases, leaving 8 bases between the germline ends. Germline loops: CDR1 SGHVS, CDR2 FQNEAQ. CDR3 protein: CASSLGQGTDTQYF. For the CDR3, the DNA is TGTGCCAGCAGCTTAGGGCAGGGAACAGATACGCAGTATTTT.

This rearrangement joins TRBV7-9 to TRBJ2-7, with TRBD1 matching over 9 bases. V gave up 1 base and J gave up 6 bases; unmatched junction bases: 4. This CDR3 comprises 14 residues. Per germline, CDR1 SEHNR and CDR2 FQNEAQ (reference sequence). CDR3 loop: CASSLEGTGSEQYF. CDR3 bases: TGTGCCAGCAGCTTAGAAGGGACAGGGAGCGAGCAGTACTTC.

V gene TRBV6-1 combines with J gene TRBJ2-4; tentatively, D is TRBD2 (5 bases). The CDR3 spans 13 residues. Looked up from germline, CDR1 is MNHNS and CDR2 is SASEGT. Trimming removed 9 bases at V and 3 bases at J, with 12 bases between. DNA for the CDR3: TGTGCCAGTTCTTCTGGAGGCAAAAACATTCAGTACTTC. Its protein product is CASSSGGKNIQYF.

The V and J genes are TRBV5-1 and TRBJ2-7; TRBD1 might be the D (6 bases). The CDR3 consists of 15 residues. Trimming shortened V by 0 bases and J by 0 bases, and 10 bases separated the two germline ends. CDR1 SGHRS and CDR2 YFSETQ come from the germline V gene. DNA of the CDR3: TGCGCCAGCAGCTTGGGGGGGCCGAGCTCCTACGAGCAGTACTTC. Its translation is CASSLGGPSSYEQYF.

The chain combines TRBV5-6 with TRBJ1-1; tentatively, D is TRBD1 (6 bases). Germline V gene sequence: CDR1 SGHDT, CDR2 YYEEEE. This CDR3 is 15 amino acids long. V lost 0 bases to trimming and J lost 4 bases, with 13 bases between them. The CDR3 reads CASSLVGRGGTEAFF. DNA of the CDR3: TGTGCCAGCAGCTTGGTCGGACGAGGGGGCACTGAAGCTTTCTTT.

This clone has a single count. This chain connects TRBV27 to TRBJ2-3; D is perhaps TRBD2 (5 bases). Per germline, CDR1 MNHEY and CDR2 SMNVEV (reference sequence). Trimming took 6 bases from V and 2 from J, leaving 18 bases between them. This CDR3 is 16 amino acids long. The CDR3 reads CASSSFDSDYTDTQYF. The CDR3 bases are TGTGCCAGCAGCTCATTCGACTCCGACTACACAGATACGCAGTATTTT.

CDR3 sequence reads: CASSLAGWNEKLFF. The CDR3 DNA follows: TGTGCCAGCAGCTTGGCAGGTTGGAATGAAAAACTGTTTTTT. V usage is TRBV5-8 and J usage is TRBJ1-4; D not resolved. The CDR3 loop spans 14 amino acids. Germline loops: CDR1 SGHTS, CDR2 YDEGEE. The ends were cut back, 0 bases at V and 5 bases at J, with 8 bases in the middle.

For the CDR3, the DNA is TGCGCCAGCAGCCCAGGTCCTCCAGGCACCGGGGAGCTGTTTTTT. Translation: CASSPGPPGTGELFF. V usage is TRBV5-1 and J usage is TRBJ2-2; D gene uncertain. V dropped 4 bases and J dropped 4 bases, with 14 bases sitting between them. CDR1 SGHRS and CDR2 YFSETQ come from the germline V gene. The CDR3 covers 15 residues.

The chain couples TRBV5-1 to TRBJ2-6, with a weak D call TRBD1 (5 bases). This CDR3 is 18 amino acids long. V lost 3 bases, J lost 2 bases, and 18 bases lay in between. The germline V gene has CDR1 SGHRS and CDR2 YFSETQ. The CDR3 DNA reads TGCGCCAGCAGCTATTGGGTGGCTACAGGAACTGGGGCCAACGTCCTGACTTTC. Its protein is CASSYWVATGTGANVLTF. The complete variable domain, with remaining parts taken from reference TRBV5-1 and TRBJ2-6, reads KAGVTQTPRYLIKTRGQQVTLSCSPISGHRSVSWYQQTPGQGLQFLFEYFSETQRNKGNFPGRFSGRQFSNSRSEMNVSTLELGDSALYLCASSYWVATGTGANVLTFGAGSRLTVL.

This clone was seen only a few times. The J gene is TRBJ2-7, the V gene TRBV30; 8 bases line up with TRBD1. The CDR3 has 17 amino acids. V lost 0 bases to trimming and J lost 0 bases; unmatched junction nucleotides: 10. Germline loops: CDR1 GTSNPN, CDR2 SVGIG (reference sequence). The CDR3 is CAWSVPSRTGNSYEQYF. CDR3 coding DNA: TGTGCCTGGAGTGTACCTTCTCGGACAGGGAACTCCTACGAGCAGTACTTC.

CDR3 in amino acids: CASSPRPGEPYGYTF. The DNA for the CDR3 is TGTGCCAGCTCACCCCGCCCGGGGGAGCCCTATGGCTACACCTTC. The chain has TRBV18 and TRBJ1-2; tentatively, D is TRBD1 (5 bases). The V gene lost 3 bases and the J gene lost 4 bases, with 15 bases spanning the gap. There are 15 residues in the CDR3. Germline-derived CDR1 and CDR2 are KGHSH and LQKENI.

The chain couples TRBV5-1 to TRBJ2-2, with a tentative D call TRBD2 (5 bases). Germline lookup yields CDR1 SGHRS and CDR2 YFSETQ. The CDR3 extends over 12 amino acids. Trimming left V 7 bases short and J 4 bases short, with 8 bases between. CDR3 nucleotide sequence: TGCGCCAGCGGGAGCGGCACCGGGGAGCTGTTTTTT. Its translation: CASGSGTGELFF. The whole variable domain, remainder taken from reference TRBV5-1 and TRBJ2-2, is KAGVTQTPRYLIKTRGQQVTLSCSPISGHRSVSWYQQTPGQGLQFLFEYFSETQRNKGNFPGRFSGRQFSNSRSEMNVSTLELGDSALYLCASGSGTGELFFGEGSRLTVL.

This clone was counted a single time. This chain uses TRBV5-8 with TRBJ2-1; weak D call: TRBD2 (6 bases). The germline V gene has CDR1 SGHTS and CDR2 YDEGEE. Trimming pared 4 bases from V and 7 bases from J, leaving 15 bases between. There are 14 residues in the CDR3. CDR3 nucleotide sequence: TGTGCCAGCAGCCCCGAGGTAGCGGAGAATGAGCAGTTCTTC. Amino acid sequence: CASSPEVAENEQFF.

This clone was seen only a few times. The rearrangement links TRBV5-4 to TRBJ2-1; TRBD2 matches at 10 bases. The ends lost 2 bases at V and 7 bases at J; junction bases unmatched: 6. Germline assignment: CDR1 SGHNT and CDR2 YYREEE (reference sequence). The CDR3 extends over 15 amino acids. The CDR3: CASSFELAGINEQFF. In nucleotides, the CDR3 is TGTGCCAGCAGCTTTGAACTAGCGGGAATAAATGAGCAGTTCTTC.

The chain is built from TRBV28 and TRBJ2-7; D remains unclear. Germline V gene sequence: CDR1 MDHEN, CDR2 SYDVKM. Trimming removed 7 bases from V and 0 bases from J, with 10 bases in between. This CDR3 has 13 residues. The CDR3: CASTGLSSYEQYF. The CDR3 bases are TGTGCCAGCACAGGATTAAGCTCCTACGAGCAGTACTTC.

This clone has only one observation. The V call is TRBV15, the J call TRBJ2-5; D is perhaps TRBD2 (6 bases). V lost 1 base to trimming and J lost 4 bases, with 25 bases between them. The germline V gene has CDR1 LNHNV and CDR2 YYDKDF (reference sequence). This CDR3 comprises 19 residues. As DNA, the CDR3 is TGTGCCACCAGCAGAGTCGGGTTTAATCTTCTAGCGTTAGGAGAGACCCAGTACTTC. This codes for CATSRVGFNLLALGETQYF.

The chain is built from TRBV5-1 and TRBJ2-3; the match to TRBD2 covers 10 bases. Germline V gene sequence: CDR1 SGHRS, CDR2 YFSETQ. V lost 3 bases, J lost 2 bases, and 6 bases stayed unmatched. This CDR3 has 16 amino acids. The CDR3 region is CASSSLLAGPTDTQYF. CDR3 bases: TGCGCCAGCAGCTCGCTACTAGCGGGACCCACAGATACGCAGTATTTT.

CDR3 amino acids: CASSPGGRTNYGYTF. The DNA for the CDR3 is TGTGCCAGCAGCCCCGGTGGTCGAACTAACTATGGCTACACCTTC. The chain couples TRBV5-4 to TRBJ1-2; D gene unclear. Between the trimmed V and J ends, which lost 4 bases and 0 bases, there was a span of 13 bases. The CDR3 length is 15 residues. Germline assignment: CDR1 SGHNT and CDR2 YYREEE (reference sequence).

The chain combines TRBV6-1 with TRBJ1-5, with TRBD1 matching over 8 bases. Trimming took 4 bases from V and 1 from J; bases not matched to a gene: 6. The CDR3 is made up of 16 amino acids. Looked up from germline, CDR1 is MNHNS and CDR2 is SASEGT. The CDR3 DNA reads TGTGCCAGCAGTGGAGTTGACAGGGGAAGCAATCAGCCCCAGCATTTT. This encodes CASSGVDRGSNQPQHF.

The J gene is TRBJ1-2, the V gene TRBV13; 12 bases align to TRBD1. Germline V gene data show CDR1 as PRHDT and CDR2 as FYEKMQ (reference sequence). The CDR3 runs 14 residues. J gave up 7 bases and V 4 bases, and 4 bases lay outside the gene matches. CDR3 amino acids: CASSSGQGARGYTF. The CDR3 nucleotides are TGTGCCAGCAGCTCGGGACAGGGGGCTCGTGGCTACACCTTC.